The 10 T cell receptor beta chains presented below share a single source sample, sequenced in a study of molecular identifiers for immune sequencing clone quantification. TCRdb re-derived calls from the PCR reads in MiXCR, one entry per CDR3 protein. The data contain 400,000 to 600,000 distinct CDR3 sequences, about a fifth of them singletons. The sample consisted of naive CD8+ T cells from blood, with Jurkat cell RNA spiked in. Specified subset: FACS-sorted CD8+CD4-CCR7+CD45RA+ naive T cells. These receptors all come from a human donor in good health. Some libraries in this study had Jurkat cell RNA spiked in.

This clonotype was seen ten or more times. The gene calls are TRBV12-3 or TRBV12-4 and TRBJ1-1; D remains ambiguous. The CDR3 length is 13 residues. Trimming removed 6 bases at V and 7 bases at J, with 15 bases between. The CDR3 DNA is TGTGCCAGCAGCGCCACCTGGGCGGGTGAAGCTTTCTTT. It yields the protein CASSATWAGEAFF.

The rearrangement links TRBV4-3 to TRBJ1-1, with a tentative D call TRBD1 (5 bases). CDR3 length: 15 amino acids. Trimming cost V 4 bases and J 1 base, with 13 bases left between them. Germline CDR1 LGHNA, CDR2 YSLEER. CDR3 region: CASSPGQGPNTEAFF. The CDR3 DNA reads TGCGCCAGCAGCCCCGGGCAGGGCCCGAACACTGAAGCTTTCTTT.

This clonotype was observed at least ten times. Since the CDR3 does not end with the conserved phenylalanine or tryptophan, this likely comes from a read error. It is unclear where the CDR3 begins or ends on the DNA, so no DNA is shown, and the CDR3 is as TCRdb lists it. The rearrangement uses TRBV20-1 and TRBJ1-1. The CDR3 comprises 12 residues, both ends counted. Germline CDR1 is DFQATT and CDR2 is SNEGSKA (reference sequence). The CDR3 loop reads CSARALLRASDG.

V gene TRBV27 combines with J gene TRBJ2-3; 12 bases agree with TRBD2. Germline CDR1 and CDR2: MNHEY and SMNVEV (reference sequence). The CDR3 extends over 17 amino acids. The V and J ends lost 1 base and 6 bases, in that order; junction bases with no gene match: 8. The CDR3: CASSLWPSGGAGDTQYF. The CDR3 DNA follows: TGTGCCAGCAGTTTATGGCCTAGCGGGGGGGCAGGCGATACGCAGTATTTT.

Concerning this clonotype itself: One end of the junction fails to match germline, which may point to a read error. The chain recombines TRBV4-3 with TRBJ2-6, with TRBD2 matching 10 bases. The CDR3 is 20 amino acids. Germline assignment: CDR1 LGHNA and CDR2 YSLEER. In nucleotides, the CDR3 is TGCGCCAGCAGCCAAGATGAAAGCGGGGGGGCGCTCTCTAGGGCCAACGTCCTGACTTTC. It yields the protein CASSQDESGGALSRANVLTF.

This clonotype came up many times. V gene TRBV20-1 combines with J gene TRBJ2-3; D remains ambiguous. Trimming took off 1 base at V and 6 bases at J, with 8 bases between the two ends. CDR1 and CDR2 from the germline V gene are DFQATT and SNEGSKA (reference sequence). There are 12 residues in the CDR3. Here the CDR3 reads CSARGMGDTQYF. As DNA, the CDR3 is TGCAGTGCTAGAGGGATGGGCGATACGCAGTATTTT.

This clonotype appeared many times. V gene TRBV6-5 combines with J gene TRBJ1-1; D is ambiguous. The V end lost 6 bases, the J end lost 10 bases, and 18 bases lay between the germline ends. CDR1 and CDR2 from the germline V gene are MNHEY and SVGAGI. The CDR3 has 13 amino acids. The CDR3 is CASRPGDWEAAFF. Here the CDR3 DNA reads TGTGCCAGCAGACCAGGAGACTGGGAGGCAGCTTTCTTT.

This sequence joins TRBV2 and TRBJ2-4; the D call may be TRBD1 or TRBD2 (5 bases each). The CDR3 length is 15 residues. Germline CDR1 is SNHLY and CDR2 is FYNNEI. Trimming cost V 8 bases and J 7 bases, with 21 bases left between them. CDR3 nucleotide sequence: TGTGCCAGCCTTGACAGCATGGACTCGGGTAACATTCAGTACTTC. Protein: CASLDSMDSGNIQYF. The entire variable domain, with the rest obtained from reference TRBV2 and TRBJ2-4, is as follows: EPEVTQTPSHQVTQMGQEVILRCVPISNHLYFYWYRQILGQKVEFLVSFYNNEISEKSEIFDDQFSVERPDGSNFTLKIRSTKLEDSAMYFCASLDSMDSGNIQYFGAGTRLSVL.

In its sample, this clonotype was seen a few times. One junction end disagrees with the germline gene, perhaps due to a read error. This chain joins TRBV3-1 and TRBJ1-6; D is perhaps TRBD1 (5 bases). CDR3 size: 19 residues. CDR1 LGHDT and CDR2 YNNKEL come from the germline V gene (reference sequence). The CDR3 DNA is TGTGCCAGCGGCCAAGATCGAGCGTGGGGGTTGAGCTATAATTCACCCCTCCACTTT. The encoded protein is CASGQDRAWGLSYNSPLHF.

This clonotype showed up many times. The chain employs TRBV5-1 and TRBJ2-3; D is ambiguous. Looked up from germline, CDR1 is SGHRS and CDR2 is YFSETQ. The CDR3 length is 14 residues. The V and J ends lost 4 bases and 2 bases respectively, with 11 bases between them. The CDR3 DNA is TGCGCCAGCAGCCCGGAGACCCCCACAGATACGCAGTATTTT. Its translation: CASSPETPTDTQYF.